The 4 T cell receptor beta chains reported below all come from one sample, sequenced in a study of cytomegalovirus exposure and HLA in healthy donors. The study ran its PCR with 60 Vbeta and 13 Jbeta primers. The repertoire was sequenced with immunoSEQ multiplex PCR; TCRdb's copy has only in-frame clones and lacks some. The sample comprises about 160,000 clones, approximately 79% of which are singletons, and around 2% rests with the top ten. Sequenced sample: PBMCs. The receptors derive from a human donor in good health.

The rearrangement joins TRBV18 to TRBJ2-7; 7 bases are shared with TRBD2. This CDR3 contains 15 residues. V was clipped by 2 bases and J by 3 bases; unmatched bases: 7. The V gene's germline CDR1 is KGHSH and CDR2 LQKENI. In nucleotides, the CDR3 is TGTGCCAGCTCACCAAGCGGGAACTCGGGCTACGAGCAGTACTTC. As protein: CASSPSGNSGYEQYF.

Written as DNA, the CDR3 is TGCGCCAGCAGCCCATATGGGACAGGTCCGGGGAATGAGCAGTTCTTC. This codes for CASSPYGTGPGNEQFF. V is TRBV4-3 and J is TRBJ2-1, with 8 nucleotides matching TRBD1. The trim removed 4 bases at V and 7 bases at J, leaving 12 bases unmatched. The CDR3 contains 16 residues. Germline V gene lookup returns CDR1 LGHNA and CDR2 YSLEER.

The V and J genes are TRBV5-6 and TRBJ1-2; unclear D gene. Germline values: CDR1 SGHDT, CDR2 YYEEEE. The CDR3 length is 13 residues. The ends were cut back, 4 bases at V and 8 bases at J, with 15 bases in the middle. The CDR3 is CASSLVEQRGYTF. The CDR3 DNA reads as TGTGCCAGCAGCCTGGTGGAGCAGCGCGGCTACACCTTC.

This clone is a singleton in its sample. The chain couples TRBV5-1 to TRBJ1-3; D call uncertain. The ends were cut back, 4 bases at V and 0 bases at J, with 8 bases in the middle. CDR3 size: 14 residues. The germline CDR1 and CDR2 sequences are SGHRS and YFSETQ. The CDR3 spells CASSPLDSGNTIYF. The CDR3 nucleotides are TGCGCCAGCAGCCCACTAGACTCTGGAAACACCATATATTTT.